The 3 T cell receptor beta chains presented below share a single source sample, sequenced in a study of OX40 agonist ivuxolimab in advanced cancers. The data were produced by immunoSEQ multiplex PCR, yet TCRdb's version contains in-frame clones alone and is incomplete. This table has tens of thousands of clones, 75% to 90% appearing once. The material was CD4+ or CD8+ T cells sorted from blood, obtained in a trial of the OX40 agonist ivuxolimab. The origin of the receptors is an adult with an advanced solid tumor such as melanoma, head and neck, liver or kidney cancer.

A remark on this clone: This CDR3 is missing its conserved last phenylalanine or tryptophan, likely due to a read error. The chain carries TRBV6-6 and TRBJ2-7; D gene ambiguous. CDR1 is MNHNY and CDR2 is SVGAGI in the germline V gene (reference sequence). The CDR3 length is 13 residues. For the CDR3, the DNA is TGTGCCAACAGTTTCGGTACTCGTTACGAGCAGTACCTC. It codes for CANSFGTRYEQYL.

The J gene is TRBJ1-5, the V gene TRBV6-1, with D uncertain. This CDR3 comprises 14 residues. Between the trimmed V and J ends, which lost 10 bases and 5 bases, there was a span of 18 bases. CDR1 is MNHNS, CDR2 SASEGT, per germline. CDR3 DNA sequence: TGTGCCATCAGCCTAAGGCAGACCGATCAGCCCCAGCATTTT. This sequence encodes CAISLRQTDQPQHF.

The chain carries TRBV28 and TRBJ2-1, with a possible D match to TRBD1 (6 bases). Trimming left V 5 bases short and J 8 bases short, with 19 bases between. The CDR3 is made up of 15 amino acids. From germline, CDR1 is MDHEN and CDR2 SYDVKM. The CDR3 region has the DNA TGTGCCAGCAGTCAACAGGGTTTTAAGGATTATGAGCAGTTCTTC. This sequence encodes CASSQQGFKDYEQFF. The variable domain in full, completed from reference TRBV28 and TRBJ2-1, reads DVKVTQSSRYLVKRTGEKVFLECVQDMDHENMFWYRQDPGLGLRLIYFSYDVKMKEKGDIPEGYSVSREKKERFSLILESASTNQTSMYLCASSQQGFKDYEQFFGPGTRLTVL.